This T cell receptor beta chain was found in a study of identical twins (TCRdb year 2016). Regarding the complete study: The study deep-sequenced TCR alpha and beta repertoires from monozygotic twins, unrelated adults of various ages and cord blood to test whether fetal clonotypes persist. To rule out contamination, the twin experiments were replicated at different times with different library preparation protocols.

Study-level results and caveats: Compared with coincidental sharing between unrelated individuals, out-of-frame TCR alpha sequences shared between twins had an excess of sequences with low generation probability. Out-of-frame TCR alpha sharing in monozygotic twins was systematically underestimated by recombination models, whereas sharing between unrelated individuals was in agreement with the recombination models. Abundant cord blood beta clonotypes had fewer insertions, young adult naive repertoires showed a similar but weaker trend, and memory repertoires showed no such trend. Because the same donors could not be followed over many years, the conclusions depended on cross-sectional statistical analysis. Zero-insertion analyses could be partly confounded by invariant T cells such as MAIT and iNKT, although diverse VJ usage argued against such confounding for most clonotypes. A weaker excess of twin sharing was found in beta out-of-frame sequences because the signal-to-noise ratio was lowered by fewer shared sequences.

The junction shows trimming of 4 bases on V and 4 bases on J, and the gene matches do not reach 5 bases of it. The germline V gene yields SGDLS for CDR1 and YYNGEE for CDR2. The CDR3 runs 13 residues from the cysteine to the phenylalanine. The read is trimmed to its CDR3 DNA, 39 bases read in frame from base 1. The library was made by 5' RACE. Sequencing relied on an Illumina HiSeq 2000. Template switching introduced a universal primer binding site; the final cDNA contained a unique molecular identifier, enabling accurate counting of TCR cDNA molecules. First-strand cDNA for TCR alpha and beta chains was synthesized from specific primers in the conserved constant-segment region. To control for contamination, every cDNA library was double barcoded, receiving both a SMART-Mk sample barcode and Illumina barcodes. TruSeq adapter sequences along with Illumina sample barcodes were introduced in two successive PCR steps. The TCR alpha and beta cDNA libraries were sequenced on the Illumina HiSeq platform using custom primers. In the source study's methods: Unique molecular identifiers were extracted from raw reads with MiGEC, and CDR3 positions were determined with MiXCR. Recombination models were inferred per individual with the repgenHMM and IGoR tools using an EM algorithm. The tcR package in R was used for shared clonotype analysis, with sharing normalized by the product of cloneset sizes. Out-of-frame nonproductive sequences were analyzed to study raw recombination free of thymic and clonal selection effects. TCRdb reanalyzed the raw reads on its own, using fastp at Q25 for trimming and MiXCR for clone calling, and kept in-frame beta chains. Each entry merges the rows of one CDR3 protein and shows their most common DNA and genes. These V and J calls rely on TCRdb rather than the paper's analysis. The sample table holds 550,000 to 700,000 distinct CDR3 sequences, of which more than 9% were seen once. Roughly 3% of the sample lies in the top ten.

This clonotype was observed many times. This receptor's antigen is unknown. The record has no base qualities; no much larger clone is one base away. Only healthy Caucasian donors were included. Three pairs of female monozygotic twins, all aged roughly 18 to 29 years, were included in the twin cohort. The RNA used for TCR libraries was isolated from peripheral blood mononuclear cells. The sample also formed part of further work on yellow fever vaccine responses in identical twins. The second study's paper adds: According to the authors, the vaccine-induced T cell response in identical twins seemed to be partly convergent and partly specific to each individual. In the study, vaccine-responding T cell clones were precisely tracked in identical twins.

The source of this sequence is a woman aged 18-29 years in good health. Sequencing used PBMCs. The rearranged segments are TRBV9 and TRBJ2-7; 7 central nucleotides agree with TRBD2. For the CDR3, the sequence is CASSSSGQYEQYF. The nucleotides are TGTGCCAGCAGCTCTAGCGGTCAATACGAGCAGTACTTC. The CDR3 plus the reference TRBV9 and TRBJ2-7 genes for the other parts give the full variable domain: DSGVTQTPKHLITATGQRVTLRCSPRSGDLSVYWYQQSLDQGLQFLIQYYNGEERAKGNILERFSAQQFPDLHSELNLSSLELGDSALYFCASSSSGQYEQYFGPGTRLTVT.